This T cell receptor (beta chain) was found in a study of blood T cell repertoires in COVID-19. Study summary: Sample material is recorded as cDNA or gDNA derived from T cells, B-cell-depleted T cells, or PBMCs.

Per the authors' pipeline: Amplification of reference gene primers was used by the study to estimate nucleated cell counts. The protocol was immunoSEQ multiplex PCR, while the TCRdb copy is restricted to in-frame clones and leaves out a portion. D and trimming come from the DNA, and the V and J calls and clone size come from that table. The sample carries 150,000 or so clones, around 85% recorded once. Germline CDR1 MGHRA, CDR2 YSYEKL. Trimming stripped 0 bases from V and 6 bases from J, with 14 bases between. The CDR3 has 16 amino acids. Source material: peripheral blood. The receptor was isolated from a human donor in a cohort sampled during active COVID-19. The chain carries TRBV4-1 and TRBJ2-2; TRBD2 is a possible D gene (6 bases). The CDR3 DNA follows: TGCGCCAGCAGCCAAGATACGGGAGAGTTTGCCGGGGAGCTGTTTTTT. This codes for CASSQDTGEFAGELFF.